This section outlines one TCR beta chain sequence together with its context. Its antigen is as yet unknown. Roughly 0.45 to 1 ug RNA was reverse transcribed with random hexamers. TCRdb recomputed calls from the immunoSEQ multiplex PCR reads with MiXCR, one row per CDR3 protein. The table records fewer than 90,000 distinct CDR3 sequences, roughly 92% of them present only once. These data belong to a study of CD8 T cells in Susac syndrome. CDR3 size: 11 residues. Germline assignment: CDR1 SGHDT and CDR2 YYEEEE. V was trimmed by 0 bases and J by 6 bases, leaving 4 bases between them. Study-wide results and caveats: Within total CD8+ repertoires, 15 to 20 Susac-specific public clones were found, and within CD8+ TEMRA repertoires, 4 to 6.

This receptor was taken from a human donor with Susac syndrome. The sample comprised CD8+ T cells from PBMCs. This sequence joins TRBV5-6 and TRBJ2-7; D is unresolved. The CDR3 DNA follows: TGTGCCAGCAGCTTGGCCGGCGAGCAGTACTTC. Its translation: CASSLAGEQYF. The variable domain in full, with the rest retrieved from reference TRBV5-6 and TRBJ2-7, is DAGVTQSPTHLIKTRGQQVTLRCSPKSGHDTVSWYQQALGQGPQFIFQYYEEEERQRGNFPDRFSGHQFPNYSSELNVNALLLGDSALYLCASSLAGEQYFGPGTRLTVT.